This T cell receptor beta chain came from a study of chemoradiotherapy in HPV16-positive cancers. TCRdb keeps only in-frame clones here, not all; method: immunoSEQ multiplex PCR. The sample carries about 7,900 clones, about 88% recorded once. Sequenced here: blood, sampled from a patient who underwent chemoradiotherapy. The clonotype was recovered from a human donor with HPV-associated anogenital cancer.

Written as DNA, the CDR3 is TGCGCCAGCAGCTTGGAGGTCCAAGAGACCCAGTACTTC. Translated: CASSLEVQETQYF. J is TRBJ2-5 and V is TRBV5-1; D unclear. Trimming took off 0 bases at V and 1 base at J, with 4 bases between the two ends. This CDR3 contains 13 residues. Germline values: CDR1 SGHRS, CDR2 YFSETQ.